A single T cell receptor beta chain is shown here with its context. Its target antigen remains unknown. Base qualities are not recorded, but no much larger clone differs from it by a single base. This sample is part of a study of blood T cell repertoires in COVID-19 (dated by TCRdb to the early 2020s). For context, the study as a whole: Samples covering the acute and convalescent phases of COVID-19 were provided by collaborators in the United States, Italy and Spain. The material from the prospective study consisted of cDNA or gDNA derived from T cells, B-cell-depleted T cells, or PBMCs. The dataset comprised deeply sampled blood TCRbeta repertoires from subjects exposed to, actively infected with, or recovered from COVID-19. A freely available public database, intended as a resource for researchers studying the immune response to SARS-CoV-2, is where the repertoires were released. The samples were drawn from two sources: the first 160 participants of the ongoing ImmuneRACE study, and 950 to 1,500 subjects contributed by 6 global collaborators. The sample metadata nearly always contained a de-identified subject ID, COVID-19 status, age in years and sex. Where available, HLA class I and class II types were obtained from metadata supplied by the sample provider rather than from assay-based typing.

TCRbeta CDR3 regions were amplified from genomic DNA by means of the immunoSEQ Assay, a bias-controlled multiplex PCR. On the study's bioinformatics: Within the assay, amplification of reference gene primers was used to estimate how many nucleated cells each sample contained. To quantify the absolute abundance of each unique TCRbeta CDR3 rearrangement, sequence reads were collapsed and filtered. For each sample, productive Simpson clonality was calculated as the square root of Simpson's diversity index over productive rearrangements. TCRdb mirrors the immuneACCESS table, restricted to in-frame sequences. Some clones are absent from its copies; in checked studies, under half trace to an unresolved V gene, and the reason for the others is unknown. V and J calls plus clone size are reproduced from that table; the DNA served to infer D and trimming. This sample lists about 140,000 clones; roughly 73% were detected once. The top ten hold 9% to 10% of the sample.

Study-wide conclusions, independent of this receptor: The amount of clinical and demographic metadata varied by source and participant and was provided uncurated.

Whole blood was collected in K2EDTA tubes by collaborating institutions according to the institutions' own protocols. For TCRbeta analysis, collaborator samples were shipped as frozen whole blood, as isolated PBMCs, or as DNA extracted from either sample type. The receptor was derived from a woman aged 50 to 60 with active or convalescent COVID-19. Sequences were obtained from peripheral blood.

The nucleotide sequence reads TGTGCCAGCAGCGCTCGCACTAGCGGGACGTACCAAGAGACCCAGTACTTC. This sequence encodes CASSARTSGTYQETQYF. Recombination linked TRBV9 to TRBJ2-5, with 10 bases aligning to TRBD2. There are 17 amino acids in the CDR3, from cysteine to phenylalanine inclusive. Of all the DNA, just the CDR3 is kept, 51 bases in frame from base 1. Relative to germline, V is missing 3 bases and J is missing 0 bases, with 8 bases of the junction outside any gene match. CDR1 and CDR2 (SGDLS, YYNGEE) derive from the germline V gene.